One sample yielded the 27 T cell receptor beta chains listed below, sequenced in a study of spatial heterogeneity in lung cancer. TCRdb reprocessed the 5' RACE reads with MiXCR, giving one entry per CDR3 protein. The sample records 40,000 to 55,000 distinct CDR3 sequences, under 7.5% being singletons. Time point defined: sample taken at primary tumor resection. Sequences were derived from PBMCs, sampled at surgery. These receptors were taken from a female donor with early-stage non-small cell lung cancer.

The J gene is TRBJ1-2, the V gene TRBV19; tentatively, D is TRBD1 (5 bases). CDR1 is LNHDA and CDR2 is SQIVND in the germline V gene (reference sequence). CDR3 length: 17 amino acids. The V and J ends lost 9 bases and 4 bases respectively, with 27 bases between them. CDR3 DNA: TGTGCCAGCCAACTCCGGGACCGAGTTTTGTTGGGCTATGGCTACACCTTC. Translated, it gives CASQLRDRVLLGYGYTF. The full variable domain, rest sourced from reference TRBV19 and TRBJ1-2, is DGGITQSPKYLFRKEGQNVTLSCEQNLNHDAMYWYRQDPGQGLRLIYYSQIVNDFQKGDIAEGYSVSREKKESFPLTVTSAQKNPTAFYLCASQLRDRVLLGYGYTFGSGTRLTVV.

This clonotype came up a few times. V and J are TRBV6-5 and TRBJ1-5, with TRBD1 matching 7 bases. After removal of 6 bases from V and 2 bases from J, the junction contained 7 bases not matched to a gene. CDR1 is MNHEY, CDR2 SVGAGI, per germline. The CDR3 consists of 15 residues. CDR3 protein: CASSRQGAGNQPQHF. The CDR3 DNA reads as TGTGCCAGCAGCCGACAGGGAGCCGGCAATCAGCCCCAGCATTTT.

At least ten counts were recorded for this clonotype. The rearrangement uses TRBV28 and TRBJ1-3; a weak D match, TRBD1 (6 bases). CDR1 and CDR2 (germline): MDHEN, SYDVKM. This CDR3 is built from 15 residues. V was cut by 1 base and J by 2 bases, with 9 bases left in between. The CDR3 here is CASSLLGAAGNTIYF. The CDR3 DNA sequence: TGTGCCAGCAGTTTATTGGGGGCTGCTGGAAACACCATATATTTT. Complete variable domain (other parts from reference TRBV28 and TRBJ1-3): DVKVTQSSRYLVKRTGEKVFLECVQDMDHENMFWYRQDPGLGLRLIYFSYDVKMKEKGDIPEGYSVSREKKERFSLILESASTNQTSMYLCASSLLGAAGNTIYFGEGSWLTVV.

The chain carries TRBV4-1 and TRBJ2-1; no definite D call. Germline V gene lookup returns CDR1 MGHRA and CDR2 YSYEKL. The CDR3 sequence is 12 residues long. Trimming removed 8 bases from V and 8 bases from J, with 13 bases in between. As DNA, the CDR3 is TGCGCCAGCTCGGGCAGAACCGATGAGCAGTTCTTC. Amino acid sequence: CASSGRTDEQFF.

This clonotype was recorded a few times. The gene calls are TRBV2 and TRBJ2-7; D call uncertain. The CDR3 spans 12 residues. Germline V gene lookup returns CDR1 SNHLY and CDR2 FYNNEI. V was cut by 7 bases and J by 3 bases, with 10 bases left in between. The chain's CDR3 is CASTSEFYEQYF. In DNA form, the CDR3 reads TGTGCCAGCACCAGTGAGTTCTACGAGCAGTACTTC.

This clonotype was found many times. The chain is built from TRBV18 and TRBJ2-2; the D gene is possibly TRBD2 (6 bases). Per the germline V gene, CDR1 is KGHSH and CDR2 is LQKENI. The CDR3 extends over 15 amino acids. Between the trimmed V and J ends, which lost 1 base and 6 bases, there was a span of 12 bases. CDR3 protein: CASSPLQGGPGELFF. The CDR3 DNA reads as TGTGCCAGCTCACCACTGCAGGGAGGCCCCGGGGAGCTGTTTTTT. The full variable domain, its missing parts supplied by reference TRBV18 and TRBJ2-2, is NAGVMQNPRHLVRRRGQEARLRCSPMKGHSHVYWYRQLPEEGLKFMVYLQKENIIDESGMPKERFSAEFPKEGPSILRIQQVVRGDSAAYFCASSPLQGGPGELFFGEGSRLTVL.

This chain links TRBV7-9 with TRBJ1-5; D gene unclear. V was shortened by 0 bases and J by 3 bases, with 0 bases between the two germline ends. The V gene's germline CDR1 is SEHNR and CDR2 FQNEAQ (reference sequence). The CDR3 runs to 12 residues. The CDR3, as DNA: TGTGCCAGCAGCTTAGCCAATCAGCCCCAGCATTTT. Translation: CASSLANQPQHF.

This clonotype was observed a handful of times. The chain has TRBV27 and TRBJ2-3; 9 bases are shared with TRBD1. V trimming: 5 bases; J trimming: 2 bases; junction bases outside the gene matches: 8. Germline CDR1 reads MNHEY; CDR2 reads SMNVEV (reference sequence). CDR3 length: 16 residues. The CDR3 bases are TGTGCCAGCAGTAAGGGGACAGGGCAAGTCACAGATACGCAGTATTTT. Translation: CASSKGTGQVTDTQYF.

This clonotype has at least ten counts. The V and J genes are TRBV7-2 and TRBJ2-1; 9 nucleotides align to TRBD2. This CDR3 comprises 14 residues. CDR1 and CDR2 (germline): SGHTA, FQGNSA. With V trimmed by 8 bases and J by 7 bases, 9 bases remained unmatched. The DNA of the CDR3 is TGTGCCAGCCCCGTCGGGACTAGCTTGAATGAGCAGTTCTTC. It codes for CASPVGTSLNEQFF. The full variable domain, completed using reference TRBV7-2 and TRBJ2-1, is GAGVSQSPSNKVTEKGKDVELRCDPISGHTALYWYRQSLGQGLEFLIYFQGNSAPDKSGLPSDRFSAERTGGSVSTLTIQRTQQEDSAVYLCASPVGTSLNEQFFGPGTRLTVL.

The V gene is TRBV4-1, the J gene TRBJ2-7, with 7 nucleotides matching TRBD2. The CDR3 consists of 14 residues. V was clipped by 4 bases and J by 3 bases; unmatched bases: 6. The V gene's germline CDR1 is MGHRA and CDR2 YSYEKL. The CDR3 reads CASSPLAGVYEQYF. In DNA, the CDR3 is TGCGCCAGCAGCCCCTTGGCGGGGGTCTACGAGCAGTACTTC.

This clonotype was seen many times. This CDR3 is CSVTAGGLDTGELFF. The DNA of the CDR3 is TGCAGCGTCACGGCTGGGGGGCTAGACACCGGGGAGCTGTTTTTT. The chain uses TRBV29-1 and TRBJ2-2; D may match TRBD1 or TRBD2 (6 bases each). This CDR3 is 15 amino acids long. The V end was cut by 6 bases, the J end by 3 bases, with 17 bases between. Germline values: CDR1 SQVTM, CDR2 ANQGSEA.

The CDR3 protein is CSATQRSFMNTEAFF. The CDR3 DNA reads TGCAGTGCAACCCAAAGGTCATTTATGAACACTGAAGCTTTCTTT. The gene calls are TRBV20-1 and TRBJ1-1; D unclear. Germline V lookup: CDR1 DFQATT, CDR2 SNEGSKA (reference sequence). The V end was cut by 6 bases, the J end by 0 bases, with 17 bases between. The CDR3 spans 15 residues.

In its sample, this clonotype was seen a few times. This chain uses TRBV15 with TRBJ2-7; no reliable D call. Germline CDR1 and CDR2: LNHNV and YYDKDF (reference sequence). With 2 bases removed from V and 3 bases from J, the gap between germline ends came to 8 bases. The CDR3 is 13 residues long. CDR3 protein: CATSRPPIYEQYF. For the CDR3, the DNA is TGTGCCACCAGCAGACCGCCGATCTACGAGCAGTACTTC.

The table lists this clonotype with many counts. The V gene is TRBV2, the J gene TRBJ1-3; 8 nucleotides align to TRBD1. The CDR3 consists of 16 residues. V was clipped by 5 bases and J by 4 bases; unmatched bases: 10. Germline assignment: CDR1 SNHLY and CDR2 FYNNEI. The CDR3 bases are TGTGCCAGCAGTTCAGGGGGCGCGGGTTACGGAAACACCATATATTTT. This sequence encodes CASSSGGAGYGNTIYF.

This clonotype was found a few times. The gene calls are TRBV10-1 and TRBJ2-2, with D possibly being TRBD1 or TRBD2 (5 bases each). V dropped 6 bases and J dropped 1 base, with 12 bases sitting between them. Germline V gene sequence: CDR1 WNHNN, CDR2 SYGVQD (reference sequence). This CDR3 has 15 amino acids. CDR3: CASSRTRGNTGELFF. The CDR3 DNA sequence: TGCGCCAGCAGCCGTACGAGGGGGAACACCGGGGAGCTGTTTTTT.

DNA for the CDR3: TGTGCCAGCAGACCCATTAGGACAAGTAAAAATCAGCCCCAGCATTTT. Translating gives CASRPIRTSKNQPQHF. The chain uses TRBV28 and TRBJ1-5; tentative D call: TRBD1 (5 bases). The germline V gene encodes CDR1 MDHEN and CDR2 SYDVKM. The CDR3 has 16 residues. The V end lost 6 bases, the J end lost 4 bases, and 19 bases lay between the germline ends. The full variable domain, rest sourced from reference TRBV28 and TRBJ1-5, is DVKVTQSSRYLVKRTGEKVFLECVQDMDHENMFWYRQDPGLGLRLIYFSYDVKMKEKGDIPEGYSVSREKKERFSLILESASTNQTSMYLCASRPIRTSKNQPQHFGDGTRLSIL.

The V and J genes are TRBV5-4 and TRBJ2-2; 12 nucleotides agree with TRBD2. V was pared by 4 bases and J by 4 bases, with 5 bases of the junction left unmatched. The CDR3 runs to 16 residues. Germline CDR1 and CDR2: SGHNT and YYREEE (reference sequence). The CDR3 loop reads CASSQLAGGGTGELFF. The CDR3 coding sequence is TGTGCCAGCAGCCAACTAGCGGGGGGAGGCACCGGGGAGCTGTTTTTT. Full variable domain (outside the CDR3, taken from reference TRBV5-4 and TRBJ2-2): ETGVTQSPTHLIKTRGQQVTLRCSSQSGHNTVSWYQQALGQGPQFIFQYYREEENGRGNFPPRFSGLQFPNYSSELNVNALELDDSALYLCASSQLAGGGTGELFFGEGSRLTVL.

In this sample, this clonotype turned up many times. The V gene is TRBV7-2, the J gene TRBJ2-5; D not certain. V lost 5 bases and J 4 bases, leaving 11 bases between the germline ends. Germline loops: CDR1 SGHTA, CDR2 FQGNSA. CDR3 length: 13 residues. The CDR3 nucleotides are TGTGCCAGCAGCAGGCCGGCTCCAGAGACCCAGTACTTC. It codes for CASSRPAPETQYF.

The CDR3 protein is CASSYGPHRQETQYF. The CDR3 nucleotides read TGTGCCAGCAGTTACGGCCCCCACAGACAAGAGACCCAGTACTTC. The V gene is TRBV6-6, the J gene TRBJ2-5, with D unclear. The V end was cut by 2 bases, the J end by 2 bases, with 12 bases between. In germline, CDR1 is MNHNY, CDR2 SVGAGI (reference sequence). CDR3 size: 15 residues.

This clonotype was seen many times. This chain uses TRBV18 with TRBJ2-5, with a weak D call TRBD1 (6 bases). Germline V gives CDR1 KGHSH, CDR2 LQKENI. V lost 3 bases, J lost 1 base, and 9 bases lay in between. This CDR3 comprises 14 residues. The CDR3 DNA is TGTGCCAGCTCACCTCTGGACAGCCAAGAGACCCAGTACTTC. This gives the protein CASSPLDSQETQYF.

This clonotype was counted many times. This CDR3 is CSARRPRKSRGVSQPQHF. In DNA form, the CDR3 reads TGCAGTGCTAGAAGACCAAGGAAGAGCAGGGGCGTGAGTCAGCCCCAGCATTTT. The chain combines TRBV20-1 with TRBJ1-5, with a tentative D call TRBD1 (6 bases). The CDR3 runs 18 residues. The ends were cut back, 2 bases at V and 6 bases at J, with 26 bases in the middle. CDR1 DFQATT and CDR2 SNEGSKA come from the germline V gene (reference sequence).

This rearrangement joins TRBV27 to TRBJ2-1, with TRBD2 matching over 14 bases. The CDR3 has 18 amino acids. Germline CDR1 reads MNHEY; CDR2 reads SMNVEV (reference sequence). The V gene end was trimmed by 5 bases and the J gene end by 4 bases; junction bases not matched to a gene: 10. The CDR3 DNA reads TGTGCCAGCAGTCCTACTGGACTAGCGGGGGGTCGGTACAATGAGCAGTTCTTC. Translated: CASSPTGLAGGRYNEQFF.

This clonotype showed up many times. The chain employs TRBV6-2 or TRBV6-3 and TRBJ1-1; D is perhaps TRBD1 (6 bases). Germline V CDR1 and CDR2: MNHEY, SVGEGT. Trimming removed 6 bases at V and 7 bases at J, with 12 bases between. The length of the CDR3 is 12 residues. The CDR3 protein is CASSPDRFEAFF. Written as DNA, the CDR3 is TGTGCCAGCAGCCCCGACAGGTTTGAAGCTTTCTTT.

This clonotype showed up many times. The V gene is TRBV5-1, the J gene TRBJ1-2; 7 bases map to TRBD1. The CDR3 is made up of 15 amino acids. With 4 bases clipped from V and 6 bases from J, the junction kept 12 bases outside the gene matches. Germline V CDR1 and CDR2: SGHRS, YFSETQ. Here the CDR3 reads CASSTGTVGLHGYTF. The CDR3 coding sequence is TGCGCCAGCAGCACCGGGACAGTGGGTCTTCATGGCTACACCTTC.

The chain uses TRBV7-3 and TRBJ1-1; D gene unclear. Germline CDR1 is SGHTA and CDR2 is FQGTGA. This CDR3 comprises 13 residues. V dropped 3 bases and J dropped 0 bases, with 5 bases sitting between them. The CDR3 DNA reads as TGTGCCAGCAGCTTCGACATGAACACTGAAGCTTTCTTT. It translates to CASSFDMNTEAFF.

The rearrangement uses TRBV18 and TRBJ1-6; no firm D call. The V end was cut by 6 bases, the J end by 0 bases, with 12 bases between. The germline gives CDR1 KGHSH, CDR2 LQKENI. This CDR3 has 16 amino acids. CDR3 nucleotide sequence: TGTGCCAGCTCGACGGCGGTTGGCTCCTATAATTCACCCCTCCACTTT. It yields the protein CASSTAVGSYNSPLHF.

In the case of this clonotype: This may arise from a read error, as a much more abundant clone is one base away. The rearrangement joins TRBV6-2 or TRBV6-3 to TRBJ1-1; a weak D match, TRBD1 (6 bases). The germline CDR1 and CDR2 sequences are MNHEY and SVGEGT. This CDR3 contains 13 residues. Between the trimmed V and J ends, which lost 2 bases and 4 bases, there was a span of 8 bases. Here the CDR3 DNA reads TGTGCCAGCAGTTACGACAGGATCACTGAAGCTTTCTTT. As protein: CASSYDRITEAFF.